The 10 T cell receptor beta chains below were found in one sample sequenced in a study of blood T cell repertoires in COVID-19 (dated by TCRdb to about 2020). The library relied on the immunoSEQ multiplex PCR assay. This is the immuneACCESS table as TCRdb keeps it, with only in-frame sequences that have V and J called. A part of the clones is gone; compared with another copy, unresolved V genes explain less than half, and the rest is unexplained. This sample holds about 210,000 clones; roughly 85% were observed only once. The ten most abundant clones make up about 2.5% of the sample. Sample: peripheral blood. These receptor sequences come from a woman in her seventies with COVID-19, enrolled during active disease.

The CDR3 DNA sequence: TGTGCCAGCAGCTCTTCGGGGGTGCTTAATCCCCTCCACTTT. Protein: CASSSSGVLNPLHF. The chain has TRBV11-3 and TRBJ1-6; tentatively, D is TRBD1 (5 bases). This CDR3 is 14 amino acids long. V dropped 4 bases and J dropped 13 bases, with 17 bases sitting between them. Germline V gene sequence: CDR1 SGHNT, CDR2 YENEEA.

The chain joins TRBV19 to TRBJ2-1, with TRBD2 matching over 13 bases. The V and J ends lost 2 bases and 8 bases, in that order; junction bases with no gene match: 6. The germline V gene encodes CDR1 LNHDA and CDR2 SQIVND (reference sequence). CDR3 size: 16 residues. CDR3 amino acids: CASSITSGRVLDEQFF. DNA for the CDR3: TGTGCCAGTAGTATAACTAGCGGGAGGGTCTTAGATGAGCAGTTCTTC.

CDR3 nucleotide sequence: TGTGCCAGCAGTTGGGACAGCCCCGCGCGCTACACCTTC. Its protein product is CASSWDSPARYTF. The chain has TRBV12-3 or TRBV12-4 and TRBJ1-2; 7 bases align to TRBD1. Germline trimming cut 4 bases from V and 9 bases from J; bases unmatched to any gene: 8. The CDR3 extends over 13 amino acids.

This chain connects TRBV5-1 to TRBJ2-5; D not resolved. Germline V gene data show CDR1 as SGHRS and CDR2 as YFSETQ. Deletions cut 0 bases from V and 1 base from J, with 7 bases between. The CDR3 runs 14 residues. CDR3 region: CASSLVVSQETQYF. The CDR3 DNA follows: TGCGCCAGCAGCTTGGTAGTGTCCCAAGAGACCCAGTACTTC.

The V and J genes are TRBV7-3 and TRBJ1-1; D perhaps matches TRBD1 (5 bases). Germline lookup yields CDR1 SGHTA and CDR2 FQGTGA. The CDR3 covers 13 residues. Trimming took 6 bases from V and 1 from J, leaving 9 bases between them. This chain's CDR3 is CASSVGANTEAFF. Here the CDR3 DNA reads TGTGCCAGCAGTGTTGGGGCGAACACTGAAGCTTTCTTT.

The CDR3 nucleotides are TGCGCCAGCAGCTTCGACAGACGTGGCTACACCTTC. Residues: CASSFDRRGYTF. The gene calls are TRBV5-1 and TRBJ1-2, with D perhaps matching TRBD1 (5 bases). V lost 2 bases to trimming and J lost 7 bases, with 9 bases between them. The germline V gene encodes CDR1 SGHRS and CDR2 YFSETQ. The CDR3 runs to 12 residues.

The chain has TRBV11-3 and TRBJ2-7, with D perhaps TRBD1 (6 bases). The V gene lost 6 bases and the J gene lost 5 bases, with 17 bases spanning the gap. CDR3 length equals 14 residues. The germline CDR1 and CDR2 sequences are SGHNT and YENEEA. CDR3: CASSNPKQGDEQYF. CDR3 DNA: TGTGCCAGCAGTAACCCGAAACAGGGAGACGAGCAGTACTTC.

The J gene is TRBJ1-4, the V gene TRBV18; D call uncertain. The CDR3 loop spans 18 amino acids. The germline V gene has CDR1 KGHSH and CDR2 LQKENI. Trimming shortened V by 4 bases and J by 0 bases, and 18 bases separated the two germline ends. The CDR3 DNA reads as TGTGCCAGCTCACTCTCGTCCCTGGCCGGGTCAACTAATGAAAAACTGTTTTTT. Its protein product is CASSLSSLAGSTNEKLFF.

This rearrangement joins TRBV30 to TRBJ1-1; unclear D gene. The germline gives CDR1 GTSNPN, CDR2 SVGIG (reference sequence). Trimming shortened V by 3 bases and J by 7 bases, and 12 bases separated the two germline ends. The CDR3 is 12 amino acids. The CDR3 DNA follows: TGTGCCTGGAGCTCCCCTCTTAGTGAAGCTTTCTTT. Protein: CAWSSPLSEAFF.

The rearrangement joins TRBV19 to TRBJ1-4; the match to TRBD1 covers 7 bases. Germline-derived CDR1 and CDR2 are LNHDA and SQIVND (reference sequence). The CDR3 has 19 amino acids. Trimming took 1 base from V and 0 from J; bases not matched to a gene: 11. CDR3 in amino acids: CASSIASRTGVATNEKLFF. CDR3 nucleotide sequence: TGTGCCAGTAGTATAGCTAGTCGCACAGGGGTTGCAACTAATGAAAAACTGTTTTTT.